The clone carrying this T cell receptor beta chain was detected only once. Its antigen is currently unknown. TCRdb's copy holds only in-frame clones and misses some; the assay was immunoSEQ multiplex PCR. In the table there are tens of thousands of clones, roughly 82% of which are singletons. This entry comes from a study of OX40 agonist ivuxolimab in advanced cancers. Study-wide background: Partial responses were observed in three patients, of whom one had hepatocellular carcinoma and two had cutaneous melanoma.

Findings of the study overall: Both CD4+ and CD8+ T cell populations in blood had undergone clonal expansion by week 6 at 0.1 to 3.0 mg/kg. Expanded clones tended on average to be more numerous among CD8+ T cells than CD4+.

This CDR3 has 13 residues. V lost 11 bases and J 8 bases, leaving 18 bases between the germline ends. From germline, CDR1 is MDHEN and CDR2 SYDVKM. Autoimmune disease history or systemic immunosuppression meant exclusion. The sequencing used CD4+ or CD8+ T cells sorted from blood, collected in a trial of the OX40 agonist ivuxolimab. The chain has TRBV28 and TRBJ2-2; weak D call: TRBD2 (6 bases). This TCR was recovered from an adult with an advanced solid tumor such as melanoma, head and neck, liver or kidney cancer. CDR3 sequence (DNA): TGTGCCGCCCAGTCGGAGGGGTGGGGGGAGCTGTTTTTT. This gives the protein CAAQSEGWGELFF.